This TCR beta chain is from a study of T cell changes during pregnancy in multiple sclerosis. The CDR3 is 15 residues long. The ends lost 3 bases at V and 6 bases at J; junction bases unmatched: 7. Germline V gene data show CDR1 as WNHNN and CDR2 as SYGVQD (reference sequence). Some clones are missing from TCRdb's copy, which holds only in-frame ones; the method was immunoSEQ multiplex PCR. The table lists about 120,000 clones, over 85% of them singletons, with approximately 6.2% in the top ten. The chain uses TRBV10-1 and TRBJ2-1, with 8 bases that match TRBD2. This receptor was obtained from a female donor with multiple sclerosis, enrolled in a pregnancy study. The sequencing here drew on peripheral blood, taken before pregnancy. CDR3 residues: CASSDRREGLNEQFF. CDR3 coding DNA: TGCGCCAGCAGTGATAGACGGGAGGGCCTCAATGAGCAGTTCTTC.